These 19 T cell receptor beta chains originate from one sample sequenced in a study of T-cell memory formation after mild COVID-19 (dated by TCRdb to about 2021). Receptor libraries were prepared by 5' RACE. Sequencing used an Illumina NovaSeq 6000. Through fastp at Q25 and MiXCR, TCRdb rebuilt clones from the public reads, retaining in-frame beta chains. Each entry is one CDR3 protein sequence, shown with its most common DNA and genes. The sample data list about 320,000 distinct CDR3 sequences, and 14% of these were observed just once. Clones ranked in the top ten supply roughly a fifth of the sample. The sequenced sample consisted of PBMCs or a T cell subset sorted from them (not recorded which). The receptors originated from a man younger than 30 who had mild COVID-19 (a few samples of this study predate the infection). The sample titles of this study are shuffled in the database, so cell type and time point are left out; the donor was told from shared clones.

V is TRBV20-1 and J is TRBJ1-3, with D possibly TRBD1 on 6 matching bases. CDR3 length equals 12 residues. Germline V gene sequence: CDR1 DFQATT, CDR2 SNEGSKA (reference sequence). Trimming took off 6 bases at V and 11 bases at J, with 17 bases between the two ends. This chain's CDR3 is CSAQLQGTAIYF. CDR3 DNA sequence: TGCAGTGCGCAATTACAGGGAACCGCCATATATTTT.

The sample holds many counts of this clonotype. The chain is built from TRBV4-1 and TRBJ2-7; D is possibly TRBD1 or TRBD2 (6 bases each). Germline V lookup: CDR1 MGHRA, CDR2 YSYEKL. CDR3 length: 14 amino acids. The V gene lost 5 bases and the J gene lost 2 bases, with 13 bases spanning the gap. This CDR3 reads CASSEGGLTYEQYF. The CDR3 DNA reads as TGCGCCAGCAGCGAAGGGGGGCTCACCTACGAGCAGTACTTC.

This clonotype was observed at least ten times. The chain couples TRBV7-2 to TRBJ2-2; 10 bases are a match to TRBD2. Losses at the gene ends were 3 bases for V and 6 bases for J; bases not matched to a gene: 13. This CDR3 spans 18 amino acids. Per germline, CDR1 SGHTA and CDR2 FQGNSA. The CDR3 coding sequence is TGTGCCAGCAGCTTCACTAGCGGGGTTGTCTACCGTCCCGGGGAGCTGTTTTTT. The encoded protein is CASSFTSGVVYRPGELFF. The full variable domain, rest sourced from reference TRBV7-2 and TRBJ2-2, is GAGVSQSPSNKVTEKGKDVELRCDPISGHTALYWYRQSLGQGLEFLIYFQGNSAPDKSGLPSDRFSAERTGGSVSTLTIQRTQQEDSAVYLCASSFTSGVVYRPGELFFGEGSRLTVL.

The gene calls are TRBV2 and TRBJ2-7; D gene ambiguous. Looked up from germline, CDR1 is SNHLY and CDR2 is FYNNEI. The CDR3 has 12 residues. The V end was cut by 6 bases, the J end by 2 bases, with 8 bases between. CDR3 protein: CASSLNTYEQYV. The CDR3, as DNA: TGTGCCAGCAGCCTCAACACCTACGAGCAGTACGTC.

The chain employs TRBV5-1 and TRBJ2-6, with D perhaps TRBD1 (6 bases). V gave up 4 bases and J gave up 2 bases, with 10 bases separating them. The germline CDR1 and CDR2 sequences are SGHRS and YFSETQ. There are 15 residues in the CDR3. In DNA, the CDR3 is TGCGCCAGCAGCACACAGGGTCCTGGGGCCAACGTCCTGACTTTC. It yields the protein CASSTQGPGANVLTF.

The J gene is TRBJ2-7, the V gene TRBV6-2 or TRBV6-3, with D perhaps given as TRBD1 or TRBD2 (5 bases each). CDR3 length: 15 residues. CDR1 is MNHEY and CDR2 is SVGEGT in the germline V gene. V dropped 2 bases and J dropped 3 bases, with 14 bases sitting between them. In DNA, the CDR3 is TGTGCCAGCAGTTACACCGGGACCAGAAGCTACGAGCAGTACGTC. It encodes CASSYTGTRSYEQYV.

This clonotype was found a few times. This chain joins TRBV2 and TRBJ2-7; D remains ambiguous. The CDR3 runs 14 residues. Germline assignment: CDR1 SNHLY and CDR2 FYNNEI. The V gene lost 6 bases and the J gene lost 0 bases, with 12 bases spanning the gap. Here the CDR3 reads CASSKRRSSYEQYF. Here the CDR3 DNA reads TGTGCCAGCAGCAAGAGAAGGAGCTCCTACGAGCAGTACTTC.

This clonotype turned up a few times. The chain carries TRBV20-1 and TRBJ2-5; perhaps D is TRBD1 or TRBD2 (6 bases each). CDR3 size: 15 residues. CDR1 DFQATT and CDR2 SNEGSKA come from the germline V gene (reference sequence). The V end lost 1 base, the J end lost 2 bases, and 14 bases lay between the germline ends. CDR3: CSARAAGGRQETQYF. CDR3 DNA sequence: TGCAGTGCTAGAGCCGCCGGGGGCAGACAAGAGACCCAGTACTTC.

The chain uses TRBV25-1 and TRBJ2-5, with a tentative D call TRBD1 (5 bases). Germline V lookup: CDR1 MGHDK, CDR2 SYGVNS. This CDR3 region has 14 residues. V lost 8 bases to trimming and J lost 1 base, with 14 bases between them. For the CDR3, the DNA is TGTGCCAGCCGTAGCACAGGTTTCCAAGAGACCCAGTACTTC. Protein product: CASRSTGFQETQYF.

This clonotype was seen many times. The chain is built from TRBV5-1 and TRBJ2-3; 8 bases line up with TRBD1. The CDR3 is 15 residues long. The junction had 8 bases not matched to a gene; V was cut back by 4 bases and J by 4 bases. Germline CDR1 SGHRS, CDR2 YFSETQ. The CDR3 nucleotides read TGCGCCAGCAGCCGGACAGGGATCGGCTCAGATACGCAGTATTTT. It codes for CASSRTGIGSDTQYF. The full variable domain, its missing parts supplied by reference TRBV5-1 and TRBJ2-3, is KAGVTQTPRYLIKTRGQQVTLSCSPISGHRSVSWYQQTPGQGLQFLFEYFSETQRNKGNFPGRFSGRQFSNSRSEMNVSTLELGDSALYLCASSRTGIGSDTQYFGPGTRLTVL.

The rearrangement joins TRBV10-3 to TRBJ2-7, with 10 bases identical to TRBD1. This CDR3 has 14 residues. In germline, CDR1 is ENHRY, CDR2 SYGVKD. In DNA form, the CDR3 reads TGTGCCACCAGTGAGTCGACAGGGGGCGGCGAGCAGTACGTC. Amino acids: CATSESTGGGEQYV.

This clonotype has a handful of counts. V is TRBV29-1 and J is TRBJ1-1, with 9 nucleotides matching TRBD1. CDR1 and CDR2 (germline): SQVTM, ANQGSEA. The CDR3 consists of 12 residues. J was trimmed by 6 bases and V by 7 bases; bases with no gene match: 6. CDR3 in amino acids: CSAVQGAAEAFF. The CDR3, as DNA: TGCAGCGCAGTACAGGGGGCGGCTGAAGCTTTCTTT.

The chain employs TRBV7-2 and TRBJ2-7; D may correspond to TRBD1 or TRBD2 (5 bases each). The CDR3 length is 13 residues. V lost 5 bases, J lost 7 bases, and 15 bases lay in between. Per the germline V gene, CDR1 is SGHTA and CDR2 is FQGNSA. The CDR3 coding sequence is TGTGCCAGCAGCCATCTGGGGACGGGGGAGCAGTACGTC. Translating gives CASSHLGTGEQYV.

V is TRBV7-9 and J is TRBJ2-3, with a possible D match to TRBD2 (5 bases). This CDR3 comprises 13 residues. Germline values: CDR1 SEHNR, CDR2 FQNEAQ (reference sequence). V was cut by 6 bases and J by 5 bases, with 12 bases left in between. The CDR3: CASRAGEGDTQYF. In nucleotides, the CDR3 is TGTGCCAGCAGAGCCGGGGAAGGAGATACGCAGTATTTT.

Notes on this clonotype: One base away lies a much larger clone, so this may be a sequencing read error. V gene TRBV12-5 combines with J gene TRBJ2-5; D gene uncertain. The germline V gene has CDR1 LGHNT and CDR2 FRNRAP. This CDR3 has 14 amino acids. Trimming took off 4 bases at V and 3 bases at J, with 12 bases between the two ends. The chain's CDR3 is CASGYRPLEETQYF. The CDR3 DNA sequence: TGTGCTAGTGGTTACCGACCCCTGGAAGAGACCCAGTACTTC.

In its sample, this clonotype was seen many times. The chain employs TRBV7-9 and TRBJ2-1, with 7 bases lining up with TRBD1. The V segment lost 4 bases and the J segment 5 bases; nucleotides outside the gene matches: 8. CDR1 and CDR2 (germline): SEHNR, FQNEAQ (reference sequence). The CDR3 consists of 15 residues. CDR3: CASSYRQGRNNEQFF. CDR3 DNA sequence: TGTGCCAGCAGCTACCGACAGGGCCGGAACAATGAGCAGTTCTTC.

This clonotype was seen more than once but under ten times. The chain combines TRBV7-2 with TRBJ2-5, with 9 bases matching TRBD2. CDR3 size: 16 residues. After removal of 3 bases from V and 5 bases from J, the junction contained 10 bases not matched to a gene. Germline CDR1 is SGHTA and CDR2 is FQGNSA. CDR3 nucleotide sequence: TGTGCCAGCAGCTTCTTAGCGGGGGAGGTTGGGGAGACCCAGTACTTC. Translation: CASSFLAGEVGETQYF.

The V call is TRBV6-2 or TRBV6-3, the J call TRBJ2-3, with 13 bases that match TRBD2. This CDR3 has 16 amino acids. Germline V gene sequence: CDR1 MNHEY, CDR2 SVGEGT. J lost 1 base, V lost 6 bases, and 4 bases had no gene match. The CDR3 nucleotides read TGTGCCAGCAGGGTCGGACTAGCGGGGGGCACAGATACGCAGTATTTT. Its translation is CASRVGLAGGTDTQYF.

Ten or more counts support this clonotype. The V gene is TRBV20-1, the J gene TRBJ1-6; D is uncertain. Trimming cost V 5 bases and J 0 bases, with 11 bases left between them. Germline lookup yields CDR1 DFQATT and CDR2 SNEGSKA (reference sequence). The CDR3 loop spans 15 amino acids. CDR3 protein: CSAPDRSSYNSPLHF. The CDR3 nucleotides are TGCAGTGCTCCCGACCGGAGCTCCTATAATTCACCCCTCCACTTT.